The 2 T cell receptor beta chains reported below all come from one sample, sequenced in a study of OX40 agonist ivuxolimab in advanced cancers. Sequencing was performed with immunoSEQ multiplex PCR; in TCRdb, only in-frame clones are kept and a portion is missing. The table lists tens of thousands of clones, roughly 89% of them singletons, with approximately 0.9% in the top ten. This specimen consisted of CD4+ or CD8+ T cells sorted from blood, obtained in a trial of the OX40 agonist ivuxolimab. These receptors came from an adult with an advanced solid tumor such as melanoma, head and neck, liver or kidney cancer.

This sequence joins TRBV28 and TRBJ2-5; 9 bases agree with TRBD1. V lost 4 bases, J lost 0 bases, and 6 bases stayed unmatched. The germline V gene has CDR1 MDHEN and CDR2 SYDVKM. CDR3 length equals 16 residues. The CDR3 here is CASSSTDRGYQETQYF. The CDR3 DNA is TGTGCCAGCAGTTCCACGGACAGGGGATACCAAGAGACCCAGTACTTC.

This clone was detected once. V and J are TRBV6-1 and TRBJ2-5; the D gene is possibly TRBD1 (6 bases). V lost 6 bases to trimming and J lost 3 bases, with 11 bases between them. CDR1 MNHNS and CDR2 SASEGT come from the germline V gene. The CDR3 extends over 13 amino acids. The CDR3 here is CASRGWDKETQYF. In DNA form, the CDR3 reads TGTGCCAGCAGGGGGTGGGACAAAGAGACCCAGTACTTC.